The clone carrying this TCR beta chain has a count of ten or more. RNA transcripts provided the source from which TCR beta CDR3 regions were amplified. An initial round of RT-PCR targeting the TCR CDR3 relied on the HTBI primer set. TCRdb reprocessed the multiplex PCR reads via MiXCR and lists one record per CDR3 protein. The sample includes a few hundred thousand distinct CDR3 sequences, around 45% of them seen just once. The sample comes from a study of T cells in Graves' hyperthyroidism and ophthalmopathy. Exclusion of patients followed from uncontrolled infection, other autoimmune disease, pregnancy or lactation. From germline, CDR1 is SGHRS and CDR2 YFSETQ. This CDR3 is built from 14 residues. The V gene lost 0 bases and the J gene lost 7 bases, with 11 bases spanning the gap.

The clonotype originates from a woman aged 18-29 years with Graves' hyperthyroidism. V and J are TRBV5-1 and TRBJ1-5; TRBD1 is a possible D gene (5 bases). The sequencing sample was made of peripheral blood or thyroid tissue (not recorded which). For the CDR3, the DNA is TGCGCCAGCAGCTTGGAAGCCAGGACACAGCCCCAGCATTTT. Protein sequence: CASSLEARTQPQHF.